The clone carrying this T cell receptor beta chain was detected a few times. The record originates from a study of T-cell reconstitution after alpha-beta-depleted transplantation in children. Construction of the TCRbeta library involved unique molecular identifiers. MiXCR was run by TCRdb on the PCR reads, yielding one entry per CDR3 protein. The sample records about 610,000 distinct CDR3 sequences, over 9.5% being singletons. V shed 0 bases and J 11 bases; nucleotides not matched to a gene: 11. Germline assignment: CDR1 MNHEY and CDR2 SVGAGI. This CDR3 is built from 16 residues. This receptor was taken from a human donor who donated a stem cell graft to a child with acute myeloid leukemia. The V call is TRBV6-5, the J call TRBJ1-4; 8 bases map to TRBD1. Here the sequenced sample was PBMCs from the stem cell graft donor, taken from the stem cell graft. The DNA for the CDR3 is TGTGCCAGCAGTTACTCAGTAGGACAGGGCCGTGGTAAACTGTTTTTT. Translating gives CASSYSVGQGRGKLFF.